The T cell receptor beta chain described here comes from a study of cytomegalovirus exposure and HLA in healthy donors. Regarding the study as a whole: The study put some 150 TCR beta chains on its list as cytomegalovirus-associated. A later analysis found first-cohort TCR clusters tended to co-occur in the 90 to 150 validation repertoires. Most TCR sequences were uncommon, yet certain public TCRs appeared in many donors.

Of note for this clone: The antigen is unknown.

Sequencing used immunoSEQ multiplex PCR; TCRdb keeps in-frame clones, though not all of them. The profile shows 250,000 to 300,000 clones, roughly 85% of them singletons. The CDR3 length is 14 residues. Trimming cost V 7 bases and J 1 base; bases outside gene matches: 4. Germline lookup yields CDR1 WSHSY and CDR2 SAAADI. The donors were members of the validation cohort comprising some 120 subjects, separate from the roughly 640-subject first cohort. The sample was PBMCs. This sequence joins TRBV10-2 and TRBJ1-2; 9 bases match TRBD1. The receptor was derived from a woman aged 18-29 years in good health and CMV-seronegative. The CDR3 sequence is CASTKTGGNYGYTF. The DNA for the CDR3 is TGCGCCAGCACGAAGACAGGGGGTAACTATGGCTACACCTTC.